This T cell receptor beta chain was identified in a study of CD8+ T cells in alopecia areata. Study findings and constraints: There was only one nonresponder, so it was unclear how baseline CD8+ expansion relates to response.

Treatment denoted: oral pan-JAK inhibitor, 5-10 mg twice daily. This clone was seen repeatedly, ten times or more. Antigen unknown. The CDR3 contains 15 residues. Germline V gene lookup returns CDR1 MNHEY and CDR2 SVGAGI. After removal of 4 bases from V and 2 bases from J, the junction contained 7 bases not matched to a gene. Reverse transcribed after extraction, RNA yielded cDNA as the sequencing template. Measured with immunoSEQ multiplex PCR; TCRdb has only the in-frame clones, and not every one. The sample includes around 120,000 clones, 53% of them seen just once. This sample comprised CD4+ T cells sorted from blood, obtained at week 4, from a patient treated with tofacitinib. This TCR was sampled from a human donor with alopecia areata. The rearrangement uses TRBV6-5 and TRBJ2-7; 8 nucleotides match TRBD1. The CDR3: CASSSTKTGAYEQYF. CDR3 coding DNA: TGTGCCAGCAGTTCCACTAAGACAGGGGCCTACGAGCAGTACTTC.